This TCR beta chain was documented in a study of T cells in Graves' hyperthyroidism and ophthalmopathy. Amplification targeted TCR beta CDR3 regions from RNA transcripts. When the TCR CDR3 underwent first-round RT-PCR, the HTBI primer set was used. A single record per CDR3 protein comes from TCRdb applying MiXCR to the multiplex PCR reads. This sample yields nearly 600,000 distinct CDR3 sequences, of which about 15% are seen a single time; around 5.4% belongs to the top ten. This clonotype has at least ten counts. The CDR3 has 11 residues. Trimming cost V 3 bases and J 7 bases, with 6 bases left between them.

This TCR was sampled from a woman aged 25 to 39 with Graves' hyperthyroidism that later progressed to Graves' ophthalmopathy. This sequence joins TRBV12-3 or TRBV12-4 and TRBJ1-1; no clear D. The sample consisted of blood. The CDR3 loop reads CASSFRVEAFF. DNA of the CDR3: TGTGCCAGCAGTTTTAGGGTTGAAGCTTTCTTT.